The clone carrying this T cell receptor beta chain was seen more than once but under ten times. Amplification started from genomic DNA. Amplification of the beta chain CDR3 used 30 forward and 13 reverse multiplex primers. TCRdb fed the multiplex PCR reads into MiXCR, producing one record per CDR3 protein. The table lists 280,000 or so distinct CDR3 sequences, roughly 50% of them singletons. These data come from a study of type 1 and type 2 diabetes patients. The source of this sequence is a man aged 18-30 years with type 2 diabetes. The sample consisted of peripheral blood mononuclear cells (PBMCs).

The CDR3 DNA follows: TGTGCCTGGAACATGGTAGAGTATGGCTACACCTTC. This gives the protein CAWNMVEYGYTF. The rearrangement joins TRBV30 to TRBJ1-2; D is unresolved. Germline CDR1 and CDR2: GTSNPN and SVGIG (reference sequence). Trimming pared 4 bases from V and 5 bases from J, leaving 11 bases between. The CDR3 runs 12 residues.